This TCR beta chain derives from a study of T-cell reconstitution after alpha-beta-depleted transplantation in children. Points on this clonotype: The target antigen is unknown.

The CDR3 spans 16 residues. Study-wide results and caveats: Surviving recipient T cells and thymic progenitors produced the high day-60 TCRbeta diversity seen in some patients. Where alpha-beta T cells came from about two months after transplant was reportedly several hundred expanded graft clones. T-cell counts and diversity were attributed mostly to newly produced T cells one year after transplant.

Preparation of the TCRbeta library used unique molecular identifiers. TCRdb redid the calling of the PCR reads with MiXCR, one entry per CDR3 protein. The data show 300,000 to 400,000 distinct CDR3 sequences, around 15% seen once. Sequenced here: PBMCs, mostly from graft donor cells, sampled 360 days after TCRalphabeta/CD19-depleted stem cell transplant. The sequence was collected from a male patient between 2 and 15 years old who had a stem cell transplant for acute lymphoblastic leukemia, so the T cells may come from the graft donor. The rearrangement links TRBV21-1 to TRBJ1-6; the D call TRBD1 from the table was never checked on the DNA. TRBV21-1 is a recognized pseudogene. The CDR3 DNA reads TGTGCCAGCGCCCGAGGTTGGACAGCCTATAATTCACCCCTCCACTTT. This sequence encodes CASARGWTAYNSPLHF.